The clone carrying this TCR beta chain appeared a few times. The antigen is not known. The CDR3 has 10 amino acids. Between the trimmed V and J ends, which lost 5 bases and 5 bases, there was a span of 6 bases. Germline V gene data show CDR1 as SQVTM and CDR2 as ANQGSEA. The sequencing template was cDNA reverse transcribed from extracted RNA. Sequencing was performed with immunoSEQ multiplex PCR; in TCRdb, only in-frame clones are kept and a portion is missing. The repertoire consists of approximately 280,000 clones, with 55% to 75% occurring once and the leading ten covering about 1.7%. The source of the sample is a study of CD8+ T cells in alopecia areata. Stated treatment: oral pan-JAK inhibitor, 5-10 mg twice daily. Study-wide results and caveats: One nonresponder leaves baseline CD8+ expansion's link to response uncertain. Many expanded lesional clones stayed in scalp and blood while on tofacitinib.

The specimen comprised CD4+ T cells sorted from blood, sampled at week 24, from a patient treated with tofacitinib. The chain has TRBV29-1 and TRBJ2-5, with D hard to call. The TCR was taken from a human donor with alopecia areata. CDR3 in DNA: TGCAGCGTTTTCTGGGAGACCCAGTACTTC. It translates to CSVFWETQYF.